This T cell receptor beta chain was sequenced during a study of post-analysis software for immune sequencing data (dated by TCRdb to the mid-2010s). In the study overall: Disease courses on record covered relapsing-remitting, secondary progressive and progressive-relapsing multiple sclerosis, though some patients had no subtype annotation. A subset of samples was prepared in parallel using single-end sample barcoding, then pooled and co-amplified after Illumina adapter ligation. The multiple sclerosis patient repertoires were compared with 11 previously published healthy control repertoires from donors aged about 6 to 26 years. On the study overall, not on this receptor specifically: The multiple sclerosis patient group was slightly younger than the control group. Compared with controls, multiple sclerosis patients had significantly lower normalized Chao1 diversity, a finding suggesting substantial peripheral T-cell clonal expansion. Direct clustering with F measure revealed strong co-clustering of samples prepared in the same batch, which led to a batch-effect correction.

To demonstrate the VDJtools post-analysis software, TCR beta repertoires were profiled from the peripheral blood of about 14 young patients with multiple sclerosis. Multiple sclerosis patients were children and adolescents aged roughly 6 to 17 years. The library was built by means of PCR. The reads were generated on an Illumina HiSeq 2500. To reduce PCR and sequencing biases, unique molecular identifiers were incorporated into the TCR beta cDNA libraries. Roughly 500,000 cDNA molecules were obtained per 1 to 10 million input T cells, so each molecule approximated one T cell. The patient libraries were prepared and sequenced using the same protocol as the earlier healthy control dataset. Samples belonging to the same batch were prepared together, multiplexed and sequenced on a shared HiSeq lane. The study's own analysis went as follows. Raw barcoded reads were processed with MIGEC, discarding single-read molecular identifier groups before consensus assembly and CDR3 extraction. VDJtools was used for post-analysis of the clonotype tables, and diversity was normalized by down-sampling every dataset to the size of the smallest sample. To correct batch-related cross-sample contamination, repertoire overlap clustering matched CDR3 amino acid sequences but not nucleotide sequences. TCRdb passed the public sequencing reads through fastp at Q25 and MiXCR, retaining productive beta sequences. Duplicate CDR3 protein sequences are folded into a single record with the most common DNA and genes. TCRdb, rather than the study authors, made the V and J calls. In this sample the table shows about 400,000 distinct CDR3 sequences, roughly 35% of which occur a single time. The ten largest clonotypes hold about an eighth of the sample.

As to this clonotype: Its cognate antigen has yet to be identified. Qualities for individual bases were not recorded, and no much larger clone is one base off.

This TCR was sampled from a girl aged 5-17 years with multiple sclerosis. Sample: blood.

Here the CDR3 is given as CASSQDPATSGGAWELFF. The nucleotide sequence reads TGCGCCAGCAGCCAAGATCCAGCGACTAGCGGGGGGGCCTGGGAGCTGTTTTTT. The chain is made from TRBV4-1 and TRBJ2-2, with 14 central nucleotides matching TRBD2. V trim: 0 bases; J trim: 9 bases; unmatched bases: 9. The CDR3, cysteine through phenylalanine, is 18 amino acids long. Of the read, only the CDR3 DNA is kept; its 54 bases are in frame from base 1. CDR1 MGHRA and CDR2 YSYEKL were looked up in the germline V gene.